This TCR beta chain was recovered during a study of blood T cell repertoires in COVID-19. Study details: Both acute and convalescent COVID-19 samples were obtained from the United States, Italy and Spain. In each case, the material was cDNA or gDNA derived from T cells, B-cell-depleted T cells, or PBMCs.

CDR1 and CDR2 from the germline V gene are SEHNR and FQNEAQ (reference sequence). Deletions cut 2 bases from V and 3 bases from J, with 11 bases between. This CDR3 contains 16 residues. Per the study methods: Using reference gene primer amplification, nucleated cell counts were estimated. TCRdb's copy holds only in-frame clones and misses some; the assay was immunoSEQ multiplex PCR. That table is the source of V, J and clone size, and D and trimming were worked out from the DNA. The sample has 130,000 to 150,000 clones, around 72% seen once. Sequenced: peripheral blood. This chain joins TRBV7-9 and TRBJ2-6, with D perhaps matching TRBD1 (5 bases). The clonotype was recovered from a woman aged 55-70 years with acute or convalescent COVID-19. CDR3 sequence: CASSLRLGVGANVLTF. In DNA, the CDR3 is TGTGCCAGCAGCTTAAGGTTAGGGGTTGGGGCCAACGTCCTGACTTTC.